This T cell receptor beta chain came from a study of blood T cell repertoires in COVID-19. There are 13 residues in the CDR3. CDR1 is LNHDA and CDR2 is SQIVND in the germline V gene (reference sequence). The V end was cut by 6 bases, the J end by 3 bases, with 11 bases between. The repertoire was sequenced with immunoSEQ multiplex PCR; TCRdb's copy has only in-frame clones and lacks some. The sample includes a few hundred thousand clones, around 86% of them seen just once. Specimen: PBMCs or T cells enriched from blood (not recorded which). The sequence came from a man between 25 and 39 years old who had recovered from COVID-19. This chain connects TRBV19 to TRBJ2-5, with a weak D call TRBD2 (5 bases). CDR3 nucleotide sequence: TGTGCCAGTAGCTGGCGGGCGAAAGAGACCCAGTACTTC. Protein sequence: CASSWRAKETQYF.